This passage covers 18 T cell receptor beta chains from one sample sequenced in a study of T cell clones after liver transplantation (dated by TCRdb to about 2019). Library method: the immunoSEQ multiplex PCR assay. Held by TCRdb, this immuneACCESS table contains in-frame sequences only and omits some clones. Under half of the omission traces to an unresolved V gene where checked; the cause of the rest is unknown. The sample table shows under 150,000 clones, and 90% are seen once. Roughly 0.8% of the sample is taken by the ten largest. The sequences come from CD4+ T cells from blood, collected 12 months after liver transplant. The receptors stem from a human patient who received a liver transplant. After a transplant, the donor of the graft may account for some T cells.

This sequence joins TRBV5-1 and TRBJ1-3, with D tentatively TRBD1 (6 bases). The CDR3 totals 13 residues. Germline CDR1 SGHRS, CDR2 YFSETQ. The V and J ends lost 2 bases and 4 bases respectively, with 7 bases between them. The CDR3 reads CASSFGQGNTIYF. DNA of the CDR3: TGCGCCAGCAGCTTTGGACAGGGAAACACCATATATTTT.

The CDR3 here is CASSLTSGFSYNEQFF. The DNA of the CDR3 is TGCGCCAGCAGCTTGACTAGCGGTTTTTCCTACAATGAGCAGTTCTTC. The chain combines TRBV5-1 with TRBJ2-1; 8 positions match TRBD2. Trimming took 1 base from V and 1 from J; bases not matched to a gene: 4. The CDR3 runs 16 residues. Germline assignment: CDR1 SGHRS and CDR2 YFSETQ.

The CDR3 DNA sequence: TGTGCCAGCAGCCCCTACAGGGTTAGCAATCAGCCCCAGCATTTT. Its protein product is CASSPYRVSNQPQHF. The V call is TRBV5-6, the J call TRBJ1-5; D may be TRBD1 (6 bases). The germline CDR1 and CDR2 sequences are SGHDT and YYEEEE. Trimming stripped 4 bases from V and 0 bases from J, with 11 bases between. CDR3 length: 15 residues.

The chain has TRBV5-6 and TRBJ2-1; D gene uncertain. V was trimmed by 3 bases and J by 3 bases, leaving 1 base between them. Germline V gene data show CDR1 as SGHDT and CDR2 as YYEEEE. The CDR3 contains 11 residues. CDR3 bases: TGTGCCAGCAGCTACTACAATGAGCAGTTCTTC. Its protein is CASSYYNEQFF. Drawing the rest from reference TRBV5-6 and TRBJ2-1, the complete variable domain is DAGVTQSPTHLIKTRGQQVTLRCSPKSGHDTVSWYQQALGQGPQFIFQYYEEEERQRGNFPDRFSGHQFPNYSSELNVNALLLGDSALYLCASSYYNEQFFGPGTRLTVL.

The CDR3 sequence: CASSLTGLAYEQYF. CDR3 nucleotides: TGTGCCAGCAGTCTCACAGGGCTGGCCTACGAGCAGTACTTC. The V call is TRBV27, the J call TRBJ2-5, with D tentatively TRBD1 (6 bases). The last part of the DNA fits TRBJ2-7 better; the J call may be wrong. The CDR3 loop spans 14 amino acids. CDR1 is MNHEY and CDR2 is SMNVEV in the germline V gene (reference sequence).

This rearrangement joins TRBV9 to TRBJ2-5, with 8 bases that match TRBD2. Germline values: CDR1 SGDLS, CDR2 YYNGEE. V was pared by 0 bases and J by 4 bases, with 2 bases of the junction left unmatched. The CDR3 has 14 residues. The CDR3 region is CASSVAGRGETQYF. CDR3 DNA: TGTGCCAGCAGCGTAGCCGGGAGGGGAGAGACCCAGTACTTC.

This clone was counted a single time. This chain connects TRBV2 to TRBJ2-1, with D tentatively TRBD2 (6 bases). Trimming removed 2 bases at V and 4 bases at J, with 12 bases between. The CDR3 has 15 amino acids. Germline CDR1 is SNHLY and CDR2 is FYNNEI. CDR3 amino acids: CASSEWSGLYNEQFF. CDR3 coding DNA: TGTGCCAGCAGTGAATGGAGCGGGTTGTACAATGAGCAGTTCTTC.

V usage is TRBV2 and J usage is TRBJ1-2; D ambiguous. V was trimmed by 6 bases and J by 1 base, leaving 9 bases between them. Germline CDR1 reads SNHLY; CDR2 reads FYNNEI. The CDR3 runs 13 residues. The CDR3 coding sequence is TGTGCCAGCAGATCTGAGGTTAACTATGGCTACACCTTC. This translates into CASRSEVNYGYTF.

The chain carries TRBV28 and TRBJ2-3; 8 bases align to TRBD2. CDR1 MDHEN and CDR2 SYDVKM come from the germline V gene. The CDR3 is 16 amino acids. Trimming removed 5 bases from V and 1 base from J; junction bases left unmatched: 8. CDR3 nucleotides: TGTGCCAGCAGTCCCGGACTAGCCAAGGGCACAGATACGCAGTATTTT. Its protein product is CASSPGLAKGTDTQYF.

This clone has just one count. The chain carries TRBV5-4 and TRBJ2-7, with TRBD1 identical over 8 bases. This CDR3 region has 14 residues. CDR1 and CDR2 (germline): SGHNT, YYREEE (reference sequence). The ends lost 0 bases at V and 4 bases at J; junction bases unmatched: 3. The CDR3 region is CASSLDRGTYEQYF. Written as DNA, the CDR3 is TGTGCCAGCAGCTTGGACAGGGGGACATACGAGCAGTACTTC.

The V call is TRBV7-3, the J call TRBJ2-3; D unresolved. This CDR3 contains 15 residues. Germline CDR1 reads SGHTA; CDR2 reads FQGTGA. V lost 5 bases, J lost 0 bases, and 12 bases lay in between. CDR3 DNA: TGTGCCAGCAGCCCCGCCTCAGATAGCACAGATACGCAGTATTTT. Translating it yields CASSPASDSTDTQYF.

The V gene is TRBV18, the J gene TRBJ2-5; 8 nucleotides line up with TRBD1. Losses at the gene ends were 3 bases for V and 13 bases for J; bases not matched to a gene: 10. This CDR3 spans 13 amino acids. Germline V gene data show CDR1 as KGHSH and CDR2 as LQKENI. The CDR3 DNA reads as TGTGCCAGCTCACCTGGGACAGGAGACACCACGTACTTC. It is translated as CASSPGTGDTTYF.

V gene TRBV7-2 combines with J gene TRBJ2-5; D call uncertain. The CDR3 runs 12 residues. V was trimmed by 6 bases and J by 5 bases, leaving 10 bases between them. Germline CDR1 reads SGHTA; CDR2 reads FQGNSA. The CDR3 region is CASRGPSETQYF. In DNA form, the CDR3 reads TGTGCCAGCAGGGGCCCCTCGGAGACCCAGTACTTC.

The V call is TRBV5-1, the J call TRBJ2-4, with D possibly matching TRBD2 (7 bases). Trimming shortened V by 0 bases and J by 3 bases, and 13 bases separated the two germline ends. This CDR3 spans 16 amino acids. In germline, CDR1 is SGHRS, CDR2 YFSETQ. CDR3 sequence reads: CASSLVPGGGKNIQYF. In DNA, the CDR3 is TGCGCCAGCAGCTTGGTCCCGGGGGGCGGCAAAAACATTCAGTACTTC.

The V and J genes are TRBV4-1 and TRBJ2-7, with 10 bases fitting TRBD2. The CDR3 has 17 residues. Germline trimming cut 0 bases from V and 4 bases from J; bases unmatched to any gene: 9. Germline CDR1 MGHRA, CDR2 YSYEKL. The CDR3 DNA is TGCGCCAGCAGCCAAGATCTGACGGCTAGCGGGAGTTACGAGCAGTACTTC. Amino acid sequence: CASSQDLTASGSYEQYF.

V usage is TRBV25-1 and J usage is TRBJ1-2; D ambiguous. CDR1 is MGHDK, CDR2 SYGVNS, per germline. The CDR3 is made up of 14 amino acids. Trimming took off 1 base at V and 9 bases at J, with 15 bases between the two ends. CDR3 residues: CASSESGAADSYTF. The CDR3, as DNA: TGTGCCAGCAGTGAATCCGGCGCAGCGGATAGCTACACCTTC.

V is TRBV19 and J is TRBJ2-1, with 9 bases matching TRBD1. The CDR3 runs 15 residues. CDR1 is LNHDA, CDR2 SQIVND, per germline (reference sequence). Trimming at V came to 6 bases and at J to 7 bases, leaving 10 bases not matched to a gene. DNA for the CDR3: TGTGCCAGTAGACCCCCCGGGACAGGGATAAATGAGCAGTTCTTC. Translation: CASRPPGTGINEQFF.

The chain uses TRBV29-1 and TRBJ1-1; 8 bases line up with TRBD1. Germline V gives CDR1 SQVTM, CDR2 ANQGSEA. V dropped 6 bases and J dropped 5; count of bases not matched to a gene: 8. CDR3 length: 13 amino acids. The CDR3 spells CSVATGGETEAFF. DNA for the CDR3: TGCAGCGTCGCAACAGGGGGTGAGACTGAAGCTTTCTTT.